A selection of T cell receptor beta chains follows, all from one sample in a study of blood T cell repertoires in COVID-19. Assay: immunoSEQ multiplex PCR; the TCRdb copy retains only in-frame clones and omits some. Seen here are 150,000 to 200,000 clones, around 86% observed once, and the top ten hold about 6.5%. Sequenced input: peripheral blood. Receptors were obtained from a woman aged 80 or older in a cohort sampled during active or convalescent COVID-19. Each CDR3 is given with its conserved first and last residue. Fields, in order: J gene, V gene, D gene, clone size, CDR3 DNA, CDR3 protein. D genes are given only for firm matches. For some rows the clone size is stated as once, few or many, or as a class when expanded; others skip it.

>TRBJ2-7|TRBV25-1|TRBD1|.
TGTGCCAGCAGTGGGACAGGGGGCTTCGACGAGCAGTACTTC
CASSGTGGFDEQYF
>TRBJ2-5|TRBV10-3|TRBD1|.
TGTGCCATCAGTGGACAGGGGGAGACCCAGTACTTC
CAISGQGETQYF
>TRBJ2-5|TRBV5-1|.|.
TGCGCCAGCAGCATCCCAGGGTCGGGGACCCAGTACTTC
CASSIPGSGTQYF
>TRBJ2-3|TRBV24-1|TRBD2|.
TGTGCCACCAGTCGACTAGCGGGAGGTGATACGCAGTATTTT
CATSRLAGGDTQYF
>TRBJ2-1|TRBV27|TRBD2|.
TGTGCCAGCAGTTCCATGACTAGCGGGTTTTACAATGAGCAGTTCTTC
CASSSMTSGFYNEQFF
>TRBJ2-3|TRBV7-8|TRBD1|.
TGTGCCAGCAGCACCGCCGGGACAGGTCTTGGTACGCAGTATTTT
CASSTAGTGLGTQYF
>TRBJ2-1|TRBV6-6|TRBD1|.
TGTGCCAGCAGTTCGCGGGACAGGGGCTGGAATGAGCAGTTCTTC
CASSSRDRGWNEQFF
>TRBJ1-2|TRBV27|.|once
TGTGCCAGCAAGGGCAGGGGTCTAGCCCGCTATGGCTACACCTTC
CASKGRGLARYGYTF
>TRBJ1-2|TRBV19|.|.
TGTGCCAGTACCTCCGATCTAGGCTACACCTTC
CASTSDLGYTF
>TRBJ1-1|TRBV12-3/TRBV12-4|TRBD1|few
TGTGCCAGCAGCCGGGGACAGGGGGAAGCTTTCTTT
CASSRGQGEAFF
>TRBJ2-3|TRBV6-5|TRBD2|.
TGTGCCAGCAGGAAGCGGGAAGGCACAGATACGCAGTATTTT
CASRKREGTDTQYF